Presented here are 25 T cell receptor beta chains from one specimen sequenced in a study of immune cell composition in non-small cell lung cancer (dated by TCRdb to about 2017). The method was the immunoSEQ multiplex PCR assay. TCRdb's version of the immuneACCESS table is confined to in-frame rearrangements and falls short of the full clone set. An unresolved V gene accounts for under half of the shortfall where checked; the remainder is of unknown origin. Counted in this sample were 5,000 to 5,500 clones; about two thirds of them appeared once. The top ten constitute roughly a tenth of the sample. The sequenced sample was lung tumor tissue. The receptors were sampled from a human donor with non-small cell lung cancer.

To note about this clone: The sample carries other DNA sequences with the same CDR3. V and J are TRBV14 and TRBJ2-5, with D unresolved. The CDR3 runs 11 residues. V lost 3 bases and J lost 5, with 4 bases in between. Germline V lookup: CDR1 SGHDN, CDR2 FVKESK. CDR3 in amino acids: CASSQSETQYF. CDR3 nucleotide sequence: TGTGCCAGCAGCCAGTCTGAGACCCAGTACTTC.

This chain uses TRBV11-2 with TRBJ1-1; no reliable D call. Germline-derived CDR1 and CDR2 are SGHAT and FQNNGV. CDR3 size: 10 residues. V was clipped by 5 bases and J by 8 bases, with 6 bases between them. CDR3 sequence reads: CASSGREAFF. Here the CDR3 DNA reads TGTGCCAGCAGCGGGCGAGAAGCTTTCTTT.

This clone occurred a few times. The CDR3 DNA reads TGTGCCAGCTCACGACCACAGCCAGATACGCAGTATTTT. Translating gives CASSRPQPDTQYF. The chain employs TRBV18 and TRBJ2-3; D is undetermined. The CDR3 is made up of 13 amino acids. Trimming pared 4 bases from V and 4 bases from J, leaving 9 bases between. Germline CDR1 and CDR2: KGHSH and LQKENI.

The chain uses TRBV19 and TRBJ1-2, with TRBD1 matching 7 bases. Germline-derived CDR1 and CDR2 are LNHDA and SQIVND (reference sequence). The CDR3 contains 15 residues. V lost 5 bases and J lost 5; bases outside the gene matches: 11. The CDR3 region has the DNA TGTGCCAGTAGTCACCGGGACAGACCATCATATGGCTACACCTTC. Translation: CASSHRDRPSYGYTF.

The chain couples TRBV15 to TRBJ1-1, with D tentatively TRBD1 (5 bases). The CDR3 spans 15 residues. CDR1 and CDR2 (germline): LNHNV, YYDKDF (reference sequence). V gave up 1 base and J gave up 5 bases, with 14 bases separating them. This chain's CDR3 is CATSRVSGASTEAFF. In DNA, the CDR3 is TGTGCCACCAGCAGAGTTAGCGGGGCAAGTACTGAAGCTTTCTTT.

The chain carries TRBV6-5 and TRBJ2-1; D ambiguous. Germline loops: CDR1 MNHEY, CDR2 SVGAGI. Trimming left V 0 bases short and J 2 bases short, with 5 bases between. The CDR3 covers 14 residues. This CDR3 is CASSYSRAYNEQFF. The CDR3 bases are TGTGCCAGCAGTTACTCCCGGGCCTACAATGAGCAGTTCTTC.

The chain uses TRBV7-2 and TRBJ1-1; 7 nucleotides line up with TRBD1. Germline-derived CDR1 and CDR2 are SGHTA and FQGNSA. This CDR3 spans 13 amino acids. The J segment lost 5 bases and the V segment lost 6 bases, leaving 6 bases of the junction unmatched. CDR3 amino acids: CASSRQGRTEAFF. Here the CDR3 DNA reads TGTGCCAGCAGTCGACAGGGACGGACTGAAGCTTTCTTT.

In its sample, this clone was seen once. The chain is built from TRBV30 and TRBJ1-5; 7 nucleotides line up with TRBD1. The CDR3 is 13 residues long. From germline, CDR1 is GTSNPN and CDR2 SVGIG (reference sequence). V was pared by 0 bases and J by 6 bases, with 2 bases of the junction left unmatched. The CDR3 region has the DNA TGTGCCTGGAGTGTACAGGGGCCTCAGCCCCAGCATTTT. Its translation is CAWSVQGPQPQHF.

This clone has a handful of counts. The CDR3 DNA follows: TGTGCCAGCAGCTTTGGACTGCGAAATGAGCAGTTCTTC. Translating it yields CASSFGLRNEQFF. This chain joins TRBV13 and TRBJ2-1; a weak D match, TRBD2 (5 bases). Trimming removed 3 bases at V and 7 bases at J, with 10 bases between. CDR1 is PRHDT and CDR2 is FYEKMQ in the germline V gene (reference sequence). This CDR3 comprises 13 residues.

This chain joins TRBV7-8 and TRBJ1-1; D not resolved. Trimming pared 7 bases from V and 2 bases from J, leaving 14 bases between. Germline values: CDR1 SGHVS, CDR2 FQNEAQ. The CDR3 is 14 amino acids. The CDR3 DNA reads TGTGCCAGCAAACTAGCAGGTACCAACACTGAAGCTTTCTTT. The encoded protein is CASKLAGTNTEAFF.

This clone was recorded a few times. The V gene is TRBV18, the J gene TRBJ1-2, with D maybe TRBD1 (5 bases). V gave up 3 bases and J gave up 0 bases, with 14 bases separating them. From germline, CDR1 is KGHSH and CDR2 LQKENI. The length of the CDR3 is 16 residues. The CDR3 DNA is TGTGCCAGCTCACCTCCGGGACTTAGCCCTAACTATGGCTACACCTTC. Its translation is CASSPPGLSPNYGYTF.

V is TRBV29-1 and J is TRBJ2-4; 7 nucleotides agree with TRBD2. Unmatched junction bases numbered 3, after V lost 7 bases and J lost 6 bases. Germline V gene data show CDR1 as SQVTM and CDR2 as ANQGSEA. This CDR3 is 11 amino acids long. For the CDR3, the DNA is TGCAGCGCCGGGACTACAAACATTCAGTACTTC. Its translation is CSAGTTNIQYF.

The gene calls are TRBV10-3 and TRBJ1-1; unclear D gene. This CDR3 spans 15 amino acids. CDR1 and CDR2 (germline): ENHRY, SYGVKD. The V and J ends lost 3 bases and 3 bases respectively, with 14 bases between them. The CDR3 spells CAISDYPQRDTEAFF. The CDR3 nucleotides are TGTGCCATCAGTGACTACCCCCAGAGGGACACTGAAGCTTTCTTT.

The chain employs TRBV28 and TRBJ1-2; TRBD1 aligns across 10 bases. The CDR3 consists of 14 residues. V lost 4 bases, J lost 8 bases, and 7 bases stayed unmatched. Germline CDR1 reads MDHEN; CDR2 reads SYDVKM. The CDR3 region has the DNA TGTGCCAGCAGTTCCGGGACAGGGGTATTGGGCTACACCTTC. Amino acids: CASSSGTGVLGYTF.

V is TRBV18 and J is TRBJ2-7; 10 bases agree with TRBD1. Per the germline V gene, CDR1 is KGHSH and CDR2 is LQKENI. The CDR3 has 13 amino acids. The junction had 7 bases not matched to a gene; V was cut back by 6 bases and J by 8 bases. CDR3 protein: CASSTGGQGKQYF. Here the CDR3 DNA reads TGTGCCAGCTCCACAGGGGGACAGGGGAAGCAGTACTTC. The complete variable domain, with remaining parts taken from reference TRBV18 and TRBJ2-7, reads NAGVMQNPRHLVRRRGQEARLRCSPMKGHSHVYWYRQLPEEGLKFMVYLQKENIIDESGMPKERFSAEFPKEGPSILRIQQVVRGDSAAYFCASSTGGQGKQYFGPGTRLTVT.

This clone occurred once. CDR3 loop: CASRTLAGGPGGELFF. Here the CDR3 DNA reads TGTGCCAGCAGGACCCTAGCGGGAGGGCCAGGCGGGGAGCTGTTTTTT. The chain carries TRBV27 and TRBJ2-2, with TRBD2 identical over 12 bases. After removal of 6 bases from V and 7 bases from J, the junction contained 9 bases not matched to a gene. Germline assignment: CDR1 MNHEY and CDR2 SMNVEV (reference sequence). The CDR3 is 16 residues long.

This rearrangement joins TRBV7-8 to TRBJ1-1; TRBD1 agrees at 7 bases. The CDR3 has 15 residues. The trim removed 6 bases at V and 6 bases at J, leaving 13 bases unmatched. CDR1 and CDR2 from the germline V gene are SGHVS and FQNEAQ. DNA of the CDR3: TGTGCCAGCAGTAAGGGGGCATGGGGGGACGCTGAAGCTTTCTTT. It yields the protein CASSKGAWGDAEAFF.

J is TRBJ2-1 and V is TRBV14; 7 nucleotides line up with TRBD2. With 2 bases clipped from V and 7 bases from J, the junction kept 8 bases outside the gene matches. CDR3 size: 15 residues. Germline lookup yields CDR1 SGHDN and CDR2 FVKESK. The CDR3 sequence: CASSQWRESLNEQFF. CDR3 bases: TGTGCCAGCAGCCAATGGCGGGAGAGTCTGAATGAGCAGTTCTTC.

This chain uses TRBV7-3 with TRBJ1-1, with a weak D call TRBD1 (5 bases). The germline gives CDR1 SGHTA, CDR2 FQGTGA. This CDR3 is built from 13 residues. Trimming took 7 bases from V and 5 from J, leaving 14 bases between them. CDR3 in amino acids: CASTRGGDTEAFF. DNA of the CDR3: TGTGCCAGCACACGGGGGGGGGATACTGAAGCTTTCTTT.

V is TRBV7-2 and J is TRBJ2-3; 14 bases align to TRBD2. Germline V lookup: CDR1 SGHTA, CDR2 FQGNSA. The CDR3 has 17 residues. V lost 5 bases and J lost 3; bases outside the gene matches: 7. CDR3 protein: CASSDPGTSGRTDTQYF. DNA of the CDR3: TGTGCCAGCAGCGACCCCGGGACTAGCGGGAGAACAGATACGCAGTATTTT.

This sequence joins TRBV7-9 and TRBJ2-7; D perhaps matches TRBD2 (5 bases). Trimming removed 8 bases at V and 6 bases at J, with 11 bases between. Germline V CDR1 and CDR2: SEHNR, FQNEAQ (reference sequence). The CDR3 loop spans 11 amino acids. In nucleotides, the CDR3 is TGTGCCAGCTCTGACCGGGGCGAGCAGTACTTC. The encoded protein is CASSDRGEQYF.

The chain combines TRBV19 with TRBJ1-1, with 11 bases fitting TRBD1. Losses at the gene ends were 9 bases for V and 7 bases for J; bases not matched to a gene: 13. This CDR3 has 15 amino acids. The germline gives CDR1 LNHDA, CDR2 SQIVND (reference sequence). CDR3: CASRDRGKNEVEAFF. For the CDR3, the DNA is TGTGCCAGCCGGGACAGGGGGAAAAACGAGGTTGAAGCTTTCTTT.

As DNA, the CDR3 is TGTGCCAGCAGTTTGCAGGGGGCATATGGCTACACCTTC. Its translation: CASSLQGAYGYTF. The rearrangement uses TRBV28 and TRBJ1-2, with 8 bases aligning to TRBD1. This CDR3 contains 13 residues. Germline CDR1 and CDR2: MDHEN and SYDVKM. The ends lost 3 bases at V and 5 bases at J; junction bases unmatched: 2.

V and J are TRBV11-3 and TRBJ2-7; TRBD1 matches at 7 bases. Germline assignment: CDR1 SGHNT and CDR2 YENEEA. This CDR3 comprises 14 residues. The ends lost 5 bases at V and 0 bases at J; junction bases unmatched: 4. This chain's CDR3 is CASSVYRGSYEQYF. The CDR3, as DNA: TGTGCCAGCAGCGTTTACAGGGGCTCCTACGAGCAGTACTTC.

This chain connects TRBV28 to TRBJ2-7, with 8 bases matching TRBD1. CDR3 length: 13 residues. Germline CDR1 reads MDHEN; CDR2 reads SYDVKM. With 7 bases clipped from V and 3 bases from J, the junction kept 5 bases outside the gene matches. The CDR3 spells CASTPTGDYEQYF. DNA of the CDR3: TGTGCCAGCACTCCGACAGGGGACTACGAGCAGTACTTC. The whole variable domain, filled in from reference TRBV28 and TRBJ2-7, reads DVKVTQSSRYLVKRTGEKVFLECVQDMDHENMFWYRQDPGLGLRLIYFSYDVKMKEKGDIPEGYSVSREKKERFSLILESASTNQTSMYLCASTPTGDYEQYFGPGTRLTVT.